The present entry profiles one T cell receptor (beta chain) with its context. Antigen: not known. The PCR made use of 60 Vbeta and 13 Jbeta primers. Some clones are missing from TCRdb's copy, which holds only in-frame ones; the method was immunoSEQ multiplex PCR. The data show fewer than 150,000 clones, over 75% seen once. The sample is drawn from a study of cytomegalovirus exposure and HLA in healthy donors. Findings and limits, study-wide: Reported performance of the classifier showed diagnosis of cytomegalovirus status with high specificity and sensitivity. Analyses of presence/absence relied on an assumption of roughly uniform sequencing depth across donors. Evidence from a later analysis indicated that most CMV-associated TCR beta chains looked HLA-restricted. Productive rates of about 87% or about 30% were seen for most TCR beta V segments in an earlier analysis.

In germline, CDR1 is MNHEY, CDR2 SVGAGI. The CDR3 loop spans 14 amino acids. V was cut by 4 bases and J by 0 bases, with 9 bases left in between. The V call is TRBV6-5, the J call TRBJ1-1, with a weak D call TRBD1 (5 bases). The specimen sequenced was PBMCs. This TCR derives from a female donor in good health and CMV-seronegative. The CDR3 protein is CASSWQGMNTEAFF. The CDR3 nucleotides read TGTGCCAGCAGTTGGCAGGGCATGAACACTGAAGCTTTCTTT.